The 27 T cell receptor beta chains given below trace back to one sample, sequenced in a study of blood T cell repertoires in COVID-19. Data came from immunoSEQ multiplex PCR; TCRdb stores just in-frame clones and leaves some out. The data contain about 160,000 clones, around 89% of them seen just once; the ten biggest clones take up about 2.8%. The specimen was peripheral blood. The source is a man aged 55 to 70 with acute or convalescent COVID-19.

This chain links TRBV2 with TRBJ1-2, with D perhaps TRBD1 (6 bases). V lost 7 bases, J lost 7 bases, and 13 bases lay in between. The CDR3 has 12 amino acids. Germline assignment: CDR1 SNHLY and CDR2 FYNNEI. CDR3: CASKQGVAGYTF. CDR3 bases: TGTGCCAGCAAACAGGGAGTGGCTGGCTACACCTTC. The full variable domain, with the rest looked up from reference TRBV2 and TRBJ1-2, is EPEVTQTPSHQVTQMGQEVILRCVPISNHLYFYWYRQILGQKVEFLVSFYNNEISEKSEIFDDQFSVERPDGSNFTLKIRSTKLEDSAMYFCASKQGVAGYTFGSGTRLTVV.

V gene TRBV6-4 combines with J gene TRBJ1-2; TRBD1 agrees at 7 bases. The J segment lost 5 bases and the V segment lost 2 bases, leaving 5 bases of the junction unmatched. The CDR3 spans 14 residues. Germline V lookup: CDR1 MRHNA, CDR2 SNTAGT. The CDR3 reads CASSDPPQGYGYTF. The CDR3 coding sequence is TGTGCCAGCAGTGACCCCCCACAGGGGTATGGCTACACCTTC.

A note on this clone: The junction differs from germline at one of its ends, possibly a read error. The V and J genes are TRBV5-1 and TRBJ2-6; TRBD2 matches 9 bases. The CDR3 contains 22 residues. Germline V lookup: CDR1 SGHRS, CDR2 YFSETQ. The CDR3 loop is CPSSSHWTAGGPRGAGANVLTF. The CDR3 DNA reads TGCCCCAGCAGCTCCCATTGGACCGCGGGGGGGCCAAGAGGGGCTGGGGCCAACGTCCTGACTTTC.

The chain employs TRBV7-2 and TRBJ1-1; 7 bases are shared with TRBD1. With 0 bases clipped from V and 1 base from J, the junction kept 5 bases outside the gene matches. The CDR3 extends over 16 amino acids. Looked up from germline, CDR1 is SGHTA and CDR2 is FQGNSA. CDR3 nucleotides: TGTGCCAGCAGCTTAGCGTTTAGGGGGCGGAACACTGAAGCTTTCTTT. Encoded protein: CASSLAFRGRNTEAFF.

Here the CDR3 DNA reads TGTGCCAGCAGTTACCCTTCCTACGAGCAGTACTTC. This sequence encodes CASSYPSYEQYF. The chain couples TRBV6-2 or TRBV6-3 to TRBJ2-7; D gene unclear. V was trimmed by 2 bases and J by 1 base, leaving 3 bases between them. CDR3 length equals 12 residues. Per germline, CDR1 MNHEY and CDR2 SVGEGT.

The chain recombines TRBV29-1 with TRBJ1-1, with 8 bases matching TRBD1. Per the germline V gene, CDR1 is SQVTM and CDR2 is ANQGSEA. The CDR3 loop spans 11 amino acids. With 5 bases clipped from V and 11 bases from J, the junction kept 7 bases outside the gene matches. CDR3 region: CSVRTGRGAFF. CDR3 nucleotide sequence: TGCAGCGTTAGGACAGGGCGGGGCGCTTTCTTT. The full variable domain, in which reference TRBV29-1 and TRBJ1-1 provide the parts outside the CDR3, is SAVISQKPSRDICQRGTSLTIQCQVDSQVTMMFWYRQQPGQSLTLIATANQGSEATYESGFVIDKFPISRPNLTFSTLTVSNMSPEDSSIYLCSVRTGRGAFFGQGTRLTVV.

The gene calls are TRBV7-9 and TRBJ2-6; TRBD1 matches at 10 bases. Germline V CDR1 and CDR2: SEHNR, FQNEAQ (reference sequence). V lost 5 bases to trimming and J lost 2 bases; unmatched junction nucleotides: 6. The CDR3 is 17 amino acids. The CDR3 nucleotides read TGTGCCAGCAGCACAAGACAGGGGGCGACTGGGGCCAACGTCCTGACTTTC. Amino acid sequence: CASSTRQGATGANVLTF.

The chain combines TRBV23-1 with TRBJ2-3, with 7 bases lining up with TRBD2. TRBV23-1 is sorted into the ORF group, with uncertain function. The V and J ends lost 4 bases and 0 bases, in that order; junction bases with no gene match: 16. The CDR3 has 19 residues. CDR3 in amino acids: CASSRSGKRRVSSTDTQYF. The CDR3 DNA reads as TGCGCCAGCAGTCGGAGCGGGAAGCGGCGTGTTAGTAGCACAGATACGCAGTATTTT.

The gene calls are TRBV6-1 and TRBJ1-2; D is unclear. The CDR3 contains 13 residues. CDR1 is MNHNS, CDR2 SASEGT, per germline. The V gene lost 1 base and the J gene lost 4 bases, with 7 bases spanning the gap. CDR3 loop: CASSEETFYGYTF. The DNA of the CDR3 is TGTGCCAGCAGTGAAGAAACATTCTATGGCTACACCTTC.

The chain carries TRBV5-1 and TRBJ2-1, with 10 nucleotides matching TRBD1. J was trimmed by 9 bases and V by 0 bases; bases with no gene match: 9. CDR1 and CDR2 from the germline V gene are SGHRS and YFSETQ. CDR3 size: 16 residues. CDR3 loop: CASSLVSGQGGREQFF. The CDR3 coding sequence is TGCGCCAGCAGCTTGGTTTCTGGACAGGGGGGTCGTGAGCAGTTCTTC. The full variable domain, with the rest looked up from reference TRBV5-1 and TRBJ2-1, is KAGVTQTPRYLIKTRGQQVTLSCSPISGHRSVSWYQQTPGQGLQFLFEYFSETQRNKGNFPGRFSGRQFSNSRSEMNVSTLELGDSALYLCASSLVSGQGGREQFFGPGTRLTVL.

This chain connects TRBV4-2 to TRBJ1-1; TRBD1 aligns across 10 bases. V lost 1 base to trimming and J lost 4 bases; unmatched junction nucleotides: 3. Germline V gene sequence: CDR1 LGHNA, CDR2 YNFKEQ. This CDR3 region has 15 residues. The CDR3 sequence: CASSQGGQGPTEAFF. CDR3 DNA sequence: TGTGCCAGCAGCCAAGGGGGACAGGGGCCCACTGAAGCTTTCTTT.

For the CDR3, the DNA is TGTGCCAGCAGTGAAAGTCAGGGGTTGGTAGGCTACACCTTC. Amino acids: CASSESQGLVGYTF. The chain uses TRBV6-1 and TRBJ1-2, with D possibly being TRBD1 (6 bases). There are 14 residues in the CDR3. Per germline, CDR1 MNHNS and CDR2 SASEGT. V lost 2 bases and J 8 bases, leaving 15 bases between the germline ends.

The chain recombines TRBV6-1 with TRBJ2-7; 7 bases map to TRBD2. There are 17 residues in the CDR3. Germline V gene data show CDR1 as MNHNS and CDR2 as SASEGT. The ends lost 4 bases at V and 2 bases at J; junction bases unmatched: 14. This CDR3 reads CASSAQGSGTITYEQYF. The DNA of the CDR3 is TGTGCCAGCAGTGCCCAAGGATCGGGGACTATCACCTACGAGCAGTACTTC.

The sample holds one count of this clone. This chain links TRBV7-2 with TRBJ1-3; D gene ambiguous. The CDR3 extends over 14 amino acids. From germline, CDR1 is SGHTA and CDR2 FQGNSA. V lost 1 base, J lost 7 bases, and 11 bases lay in between. CDR3 coding DNA: TGTGCCAGCAGCTTAGTCGTATCCGAGAACACCATATATTTT. As protein: CASSLVVSENTIYF.

This clone was observed a handful of times. This chain uses TRBV24-1 with TRBJ2-2, with 7 bases lining up with TRBD2. The germline V gene has CDR1 KGHDR and CDR2 SFDVKD. The CDR3 spans 14 residues. V shed 8 bases and J 0 bases; nucleotides not matched to a gene: 2. The chain's CDR3 is CATTSGANTGELFF. The DNA for the CDR3 is TGTGCCACCACTAGCGGAGCGAACACCGGGGAGCTGTTTTTT.

This chain uses TRBV10-1 with TRBJ1-2; 7 bases match TRBD1. The germline CDR1 and CDR2 sequences are WNHNN and SYGVQD (reference sequence). After removal of 4 bases from V and 8 bases from J, the junction contained 7 bases not matched to a gene. The CDR3 contains 13 residues. In DNA, the CDR3 is TGCGCCAGCAGTGTAGACAGGGTGTCCGGCTACACCTTC. Protein: CASSVDRVSGYTF.

The chain employs TRBV4-1 and TRBJ1-2; the match to TRBD1 covers 12 bases. From germline, CDR1 is MGHRA and CDR2 YSYEKL. V dropped 1 base and J dropped 8; count of bases not matched to a gene: 11. This CDR3 is built from 17 residues. Here the CDR3 DNA reads TGCGCCAGCAGCCAAGCCGGGACAGGGGGCGCGGTGGGAGGCTACACCTTC. This codes for CASSQAGTGGAVGGYTF.

This clone was observed a few times. CDR3 bases: TGTGCCAGCAAAGGGACTTTTGGCTACACCTTC. It codes for CASKGTFGYTF. V and J are TRBV28 and TRBJ1-2; possible D gene TRBD1, 5 bases. The CDR3 covers 11 residues. The V end was cut by 7 bases, the J end by 7 bases, with 10 bases between. The V gene's germline CDR1 is MDHEN and CDR2 SYDVKM.

V and J are TRBV6-5 and TRBJ1-6; D is uncertain. The V gene lost 2 bases and the J gene lost 8 bases, with 16 bases spanning the gap. CDR1 and CDR2 from the germline V gene are MNHEY and SVGAGI. The CDR3 consists of 16 residues. CDR3 region: CASSYSGLRLDSPLHF. The CDR3, as DNA: TGTGCCAGCAGTTACAGCGGTCTGCGTTTAGATTCACCCCTCCACTTT.

The gene calls are TRBV12-5 and TRBJ2-1; D is possibly TRBD2 (5 bases). Germline loops: CDR1 LGHNT, CDR2 FRNRAP. Between the trimmed V and J ends, which lost 0 bases and 5 bases, there was a span of 11 bases. The CDR3 length is 15 residues. The CDR3 sequence: CASGLVGLLHNEQFF. Written as DNA, the CDR3 is TGTGCTAGTGGTTTGGTAGGACTTCTCCACAATGAGCAGTTCTTC. Combining the CDR3 with reference TRBV12-5 and TRBJ2-1 gives the whole variable domain DARVTQTPRHKVTEMGQEVTMRCQPILGHNTVFWYRQTMMQGLELLAYFRNRAPLDDSGMPKDRFSAEMPDATLATLKIQPSEPRDSAVYFCASGLVGLLHNEQFFGPGTRLTVL.

This clone has just a few counts. This chain joins TRBV6-4 and TRBJ2-2; a possible D gene is TRBD1 (6 bases). CDR3 length equals 13 residues. Germline-derived CDR1 and CDR2 are MRHNA and SNTAGT. V shed 9 bases and J shed 4 bases, with 12 bases lying between them. CDR3 nucleotides: TGTGCCAGAGGGGACAATTCCACCGGGGAGCTGTTTTTT. Residues: CARGDNSTGELFF.

The chain has TRBV10-3 and TRBJ2-7, with TRBD2 matching over 8 bases. Germline V gene sequence: CDR1 ENHRY, CDR2 SYGVKD. J gave up 5 bases and V 4 bases, and 1 base lay outside the gene matches. This CDR3 spans 12 amino acids. This chain's CDR3 is CAISGSGDEQYF. DNA of the CDR3: TGTGCCATCAGTGGTAGCGGGGACGAGCAGTACTTC.

V and J are TRBV5-5 and TRBJ2-1, with 9 positions matching TRBD1. The germline V gene encodes CDR1 SGHKS and CDR2 YYEKEE (reference sequence). J gave up 2 bases and V 4 bases, and 7 bases lay outside the gene matches. CDR3 length: 16 residues. CDR3 bases: TGTGCCAGCAGCGCAACCGGGACAGGGACCTACAATGAGCAGTTCTTC. Translated: CASSATGTGTYNEQFF.

This clone showed up just once. The germline gene is not matched at one end of the junction; a read error may be the cause. The V call is TRBV4-1, the J call TRBJ2-1, with 8 bases matching TRBD2. Germline assignment: CDR1 MGHRA and CDR2 YSYEKL. This CDR3 is 16 amino acids long. The CDR3 nucleotides are TGCGCCAGCCGCCAGAGGCCACTAGCGGAAGACAATGAGCAGTTCTTC. It is translated as CASRQRPLAEDNEQFF.

The chain carries TRBV5-4 and TRBJ2-1; TRBD1 matches 7 bases. Germline V gene sequence: CDR1 SGHNT, CDR2 YYREEE (reference sequence). The CDR3 consists of 15 residues. Trimming cost V 0 bases and J 4 bases; bases outside gene matches: 4. CDR3 DNA: TGTGCCAGCAGCTTGGAGGGGGCGGGTTACAATGAGCAGTTCTTC. It yields the protein CASSLEGAGYNEQFF.

This chain connects TRBV7-2 to TRBJ1-2; maybe TRBD1 (5 bases). CDR1 and CDR2 from the germline V gene are SGHTA and FQGNSA. The CDR3 length is 13 residues. The ends were cut back, 1 base at V and 5 bases at J, with 8 bases in the middle. The CDR3 sequence is CASSLGGVYGYTF. The DNA for the CDR3 is TGTGCCAGCAGCTTAGGGGGCGTGTATGGCTACACCTTC.

This chain connects TRBV5-4 to TRBJ1-2, with D maybe TRBD1 (5 bases). Germline V CDR1 and CDR2: SGHNT, YYREEE (reference sequence). The length of the CDR3 is 11 residues. Trimming stripped 5 bases from V and 8 bases from J, with 10 bases between. The CDR3 bases are TGTGCCAGCAGGTCGGGGGGAGGCTACACCTTC. Protein sequence: CASRSGGGYTF.